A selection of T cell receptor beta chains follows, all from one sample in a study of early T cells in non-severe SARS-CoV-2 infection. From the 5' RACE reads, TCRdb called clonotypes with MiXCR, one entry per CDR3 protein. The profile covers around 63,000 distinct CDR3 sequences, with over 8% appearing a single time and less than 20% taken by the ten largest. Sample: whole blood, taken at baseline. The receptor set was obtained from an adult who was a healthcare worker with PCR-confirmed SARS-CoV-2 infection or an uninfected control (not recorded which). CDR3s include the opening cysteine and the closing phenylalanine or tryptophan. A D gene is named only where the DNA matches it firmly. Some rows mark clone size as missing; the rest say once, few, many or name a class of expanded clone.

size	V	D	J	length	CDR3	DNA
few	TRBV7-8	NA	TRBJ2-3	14	CASSLGGDSGTQYF	TGTGCCAGCAGCTTAGGCGGTGATTCTGGGACGCAGTATTTT
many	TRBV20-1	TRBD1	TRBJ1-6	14	CSARVGTGTSPLHF	TGCAGTGCTAGGGTTGGGACAGGGACATCACCCCTCCACTTT
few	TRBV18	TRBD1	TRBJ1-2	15	CASSPGQGIGYGYTF	TGTGCCAGCTCACCCGGACAGGGGATTGGTTATGGCTACACCTTC
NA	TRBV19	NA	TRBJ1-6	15	CASSARGFNNSPLHF	TGTGCCAGTAGCGCCAGGGGTTTTAATAATTCACCCCTCCACTTT
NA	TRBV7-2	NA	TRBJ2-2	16	CASSVGVSVDTGELFF	TGTGCCAGCAGCGTAGGGGTCTCGGTGGACACCGGGGAGCTGTTTTTT
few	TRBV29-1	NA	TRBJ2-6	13	CSVYNSGANVLTF	TGCAGCGTATACAACTCTGGGGCCAACGTCCTGACTTTC
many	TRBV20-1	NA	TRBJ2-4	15	CSAPRQALAKNIQYF	TGCAGTGCCCCCCGACAGGCCCTAGCCAAAAACATTCAGTACTTC
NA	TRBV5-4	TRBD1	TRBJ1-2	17	CASSLGGGTPSAYGYTF	TGTGCCAGCAGCTTAGGGGGCGGAACCCCCTCCGCATATGGCTACACCTTC
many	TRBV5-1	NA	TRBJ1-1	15	CASSSSSDTNTEAFF	TGCGCCAGCAGCTCCTCAAGTGATACGAACACTGAAGCTTTCTTT
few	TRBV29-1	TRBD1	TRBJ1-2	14	CSVEGTGGDYGYTF	TGCAGCGTTGAAGGGACAGGGGGAGACTATGGCTACACCTTC
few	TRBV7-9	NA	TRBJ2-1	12	CASSRPLGASFF	TGTGCCAGCAGCCGTCCCCTGGGGGCTTCATTCTTC